This record looks at one T cell receptor beta chain sequence and its context. TCRdb ran MiXCR on the multiplex PCR reads and lists one entry per CDR3 protein. The sample holds about 52,000 distinct CDR3 sequences; approximately 45% are singletons and the top ten take under 12%. The CDR3 totals 15 residues. V dropped 3 bases and J dropped 7; count of bases not matched to a gene: 9. Germline V gene sequence: CDR1 SGHRS, CDR2 YFSETQ. The data belong to a study of breast tumors, draining lymph nodes, adjacent tissues. The rearrangement uses TRBV5-1 and TRBJ2-1; TRBD2 agrees at 8 bases. Sequencing input: breast tumor tissue. The sequence derives from a female donor with breast cancer. Some clones in this sample may be carry-over from other donors' samples. CDR3 coding DNA: TGCGCCAGCAGCTCGGGTGTTAGCGGGGCGAATGAGCAGTTCTTC. Translation gives CASSSGVSGANEQFF.